This paragraph reports one TCR beta chain. The antigen is unknown. Measured with immunoSEQ multiplex PCR; TCRdb has only the in-frame clones, and not every one. Of approximately 150,000 clones listed, about 92% are singletons. The data belong to a study of T cell responses to AZD1222 COVID-19 vaccine. Findings and caveats of the study: Only 5 or 6 individuals given AZD1222 were seropositive at baseline. Donors skewed white British and female; clonal diversity was possibly underestimated. CD4 TCRs associated with vaccination spanned spike, dominating at 160-218 and 743-854. In all cases, repertoires were sampled only after the peak T cell response.

Germline V gene lookup returns CDR1 SNHLY and CDR2 FYNNEI. The CDR3 runs to 15 residues. V lost 4 bases, J lost 1 base, and 11 bases lay in between. The chain recombines TRBV2 with TRBJ1-5; D unclear. This sequence was found in an adult in good health. The sample in question was peripheral blood, obtained on day 0 of MenACWY control vaccination. The CDR3 spells CASSGPDRSNQPQHF. In nucleotides, the CDR3 is TGTGCCAGCAGTGGTCCAGACCGAAGCAATCAGCCCCAGCATTTT.